The 28 T cell receptor beta chains given below trace back to one sample, sequenced in a study of molecular identifiers for immune sequencing clone quantification. Via MiXCR, TCRdb re-called the PCR reads, giving one row per CDR3 protein. Of some 590,000 distinct CDR3 sequences in the sample, approximately 24% are singletons; the top ten hold about 0.73%. The sequenced material came from naive CD8+ T cells from blood, with Jurkat cell RNA spiked in. Subset here: FACS-sorted CD8+CD4-CCR7+CD45RA+ naive T cells. These receptors were taken from a human donor in good health. Some libraries in this study had Jurkat cell RNA spiked in.

The V and J genes are TRBV30 and TRBJ2-3; 11 bases are shared with TRBD2. Germline-derived CDR1 and CDR2 are GTSNPN and SVGIG (reference sequence). The trim removed 0 bases at V and 5 bases at J, leaving 1 base unmatched. The CDR3 spans 14 residues. The CDR3 coding sequence is TGTGCCTGGAGTGTTCTAGCGGGAGGAGATACGCAGTATTTT. Amino acid sequence: CAWSVLAGGDTQYF.

In its sample, this clonotype was seen once. The chain is built from TRBV27 and TRBJ2-1; D possibly corresponds to TRBD1 (5 bases). The germline CDR1 and CDR2 sequences are MNHEY and SMNVEV (reference sequence). This CDR3 has 12 amino acids. V was clipped by 6 bases and J by 9 bases, with 12 bases between them. This CDR3 is CASSHRRGEQFF. The CDR3 DNA sequence: TGTGCCAGCAGCCACAGAAGGGGTGAGCAGTTCTTC.

This clonotype was counted at least ten times. The chain joins TRBV30 to TRBJ2-5; D ambiguous. Deletions cut 4 bases from V and 5 bases from J, with 14 bases between. Germline V lookup: CDR1 GTSNPN, CDR2 SVGIG (reference sequence). This CDR3 is 13 amino acids long. CDR3 sequence: CAWTPDTIETQYF. The CDR3 region has the DNA TGTGCCTGGACGCCTGATACTATTGAGACCCAGTACTTC.

Comments on this clonotype: One base away lies a much larger clone, so this may be a sequencing read error. The chain links TRBV28 to TRBJ2-7, with TRBD2 matching over 10 bases. V was clipped by 5 bases and J by 3 bases; unmatched bases: 10. The CDR3 is 16 residues long. Germline V gene sequence: CDR1 MDHEN, CDR2 SYDVKM. The CDR3 region is CASSVGTGTSDYEQYF. The CDR3 nucleotides are TGTGCCAGCAGTGTGGGGACCGGGACTAGCGACTACGAGCAGTACTTC.

There are many counts of this clonotype. This chain links TRBV19 with TRBJ2-3, with 9 bases aligning to TRBD1. CDR3 size: 17 residues. Unmatched junction bases numbered 10, after V lost 4 bases and J lost 2 bases. Germline-derived CDR1 and CDR2 are LNHDA and SQIVND (reference sequence). The CDR3 region has the DNA TGTGCCAGTAGTACCCAGGTGGGACAGGGATTCACAGATACGCAGTATTTT. It yields the protein CASSTQVGQGFTDTQYF.

This chain connects TRBV3-1 to TRBJ1-6, with TRBD1 matching over 9 bases. The CDR3 has 17 residues. The germline V gene has CDR1 LGHDT and CDR2 YNNKEL (reference sequence). J gave up 7 bases and V 0 bases, and 7 bases lay outside the gene matches. CDR3 amino acids: CASSQDFAGQGNSPLHF. The DNA of the CDR3 is TGTGCCAGCAGCCAAGATTTTGCCGGACAGGGGAATTCACCCCTCCACTTT.

Concerning this clonotype: Possible read error: a much larger clone is one base away. V is TRBV3-1 and J is TRBJ2-5, with TRBD2 as a possible D gene (5 bases). The germline gives CDR1 LGHDT, CDR2 YNNKEL (reference sequence). V dropped 11 bases and J dropped 5 bases, with 15 bases sitting between them. This CDR3 has 12 residues. In DNA form, the CDR3 reads TGTGCCGGCACTCGGGGAATGGAGACCCAGTACTTC. Protein: CAGTRGMETQYF.

About this clonotype: A junction boundary mismatches the germline segment, possibly from a read error. The chain employs TRBV4-3 and TRBJ2-5; TRBD2 might be the D (6 bases). The CDR3 extends over 16 amino acids. CDR1 and CDR2 (germline): LGHNA, YSLEER. In nucleotides, the CDR3 is TGCGCCGGCAGCCAAGATCGAGGGGCGGGGCAAGAGACCCAGTACTTC. It encodes CAGSQDRGAGQETQYF.

Many counts were recorded for this clonotype. V usage is TRBV4-1 and J usage is TRBJ2-3, with TRBD2 as a possible D gene (6 bases). CDR1 and CDR2 from the germline V gene are MGHRA and YSYEKL. V was trimmed by 0 bases and J by 6 bases, leaving 10 bases between them. The CDR3 is made up of 14 amino acids. The CDR3 spells CASSQEGAGDTQYF. The CDR3, as DNA: TGCGCCAGCAGCCAAGAAGGTGCGGGGGATACGCAGTATTTT.

This clonotype was observed a handful of times. The chain combines TRBV7-9 with TRBJ2-7; unclear D gene. The CDR3 totals 15 residues. Trimming shortened V by 5 bases and J by 0 bases, and 14 bases separated the two germline ends. In germline, CDR1 is SEHNR, CDR2 FQNEAQ (reference sequence). CDR3 sequence (DNA): TGTGCCAGCAGCCCCTCCGGGCCTAGCTCCTACGAGCAGTACTTC. Amino acid sequence: CASSPSGPSSYEQYF. The whole variable domain, remainder taken from reference TRBV7-9 and TRBJ2-7, is DTGVSQNPRHKITKRGQNVTFRCDPISEHNRLYWYRQTLGQGPEFLTYFQNEAQLEKSRLLSDRFSAERPKGSFSTLEIQRTEQGDSAMYLCASSPSGPSSYEQYFGPGTRLTVT.

V gene TRBV10-3 combines with J gene TRBJ1-2; the match to TRBD1 covers 7 bases. Germline V gives CDR1 ENHRY, CDR2 SYGVKD. The V gene end was trimmed by 3 bases and the J gene end by 3 bases; junction bases not matched to a gene: 4. The CDR3 totals 14 residues. The CDR3 spells CAISDPDRHYGYTF. CDR3 nucleotide sequence: TGTGCCATCAGTGATCCGGACAGGCACTATGGCTACACCTTC.

The sample holds a few counts of this clonotype. V usage is TRBV7-2 and J usage is TRBJ2-7, with D unresolved. With 6 bases removed from V and 1 base from J, the gap between germline ends came to 4 bases. Germline values: CDR1 SGHTA, CDR2 FQGNSA. The CDR3 length is 11 residues. The CDR3 coding sequence is TGTGCCAGCAGACTTTCCTACGAGCAGTACTTC. Protein: CASRLSYEQYF.

This clonotype was picked up a small number of times. V and J are TRBV30 and TRBJ1-5; D is unresolved. V was shortened by 0 bases and J by 8 bases, with 8 bases between the two germline ends. This CDR3 contains 12 residues. Germline CDR1 is GTSNPN and CDR2 is SVGIG (reference sequence). The CDR3 loop reads CAWSVTGKPQHF. In DNA, the CDR3 is TGTGCCTGGAGTGTCACCGGAAAGCCCCAGCATTTT.

This clonotype showed up many times. J is TRBJ1-4 and V is TRBV29-1, with 8 bases lining up with TRBD1. This CDR3 is built from 14 residues. The germline V gene encodes CDR1 SQVTM and CDR2 ANQGSEA. V was pared by 2 bases and J by 11 bases, with 10 bases of the junction left unmatched. The CDR3 nucleotides are TGCAGCGTTGAAATGTCACAGGGGGAAAGGAAACTGTTTTTT. This gives the protein CSVEMSQGERKLFF. Supplemented by reference TRBV29-1 and TRBJ1-4, the full variable domain reads SAVISQKPSRDICQRGTSLTIQCQVDSQVTMMFWYRQQPGQSLTLIATANQGSEATYESGFVIDKFPISRPNLTFSTLTVSNMSPEDSSIYLCSVEMSQGERKLFFGSGTQLSVL.

In regard to this clonotype: Given a much more abundant clone one base away, this may be a read error. The chain recombines TRBV20-1 with TRBJ2-4, with D possibly being TRBD1 (6 bases). The V gene lost 2 bases and the J gene lost 1 base, with 24 bases spanning the gap. Germline V gene sequence: CDR1 DFQATT, CDR2 SNEGSKA (reference sequence). The CDR3 extends over 19 amino acids. This CDR3 reads CSARQLGGHQPKAKNIQYF. CDR3 DNA sequence: TGCAGTGCTAGACAGTTAGGGGGACACCAACCCAAGGCCAAAAACATTCAGTACTTC.

Concerning this clonotype: Being one base from a much bigger clone, this may be a read error. The chain uses TRBV4-2 and TRBJ1-1; D not certain. This CDR3 is 16 amino acids long. The V gene's germline CDR1 is LGHNA and CDR2 YNFKEQ. V was clipped by 0 bases and J by 1 base, with 12 bases between them. As DNA, the CDR3 is TGTGCCAGCAGCCAAGAACCCGGACTGAGGAACACTGAAGCTTTCTTT. Encoded protein: CASSQEPGLRNTEAFF.

The sample holds many counts of this clonotype. The rearrangement uses TRBV11-2 and TRBJ1-4; D unclear. With 2 bases removed from V and 4 bases from J, the gap between germline ends came to 8 bases. The CDR3 contains 14 residues. Germline lookup yields CDR1 SGHAT and CDR2 FQNNGV. The CDR3 region has the DNA TGTGCCAGCAGCTTATATGAAGATAATGAAAAACTGTTTTTT. Translating gives CASSLYEDNEKLFF.

This clonotype was picked up many times. The rearrangement links TRBV4-1 to TRBJ2-3; D could derive from TRBD1 or TRBD2 (5 bases each). This CDR3 is 15 amino acids long. V was cut by 5 bases and J by 4 bases, with 16 bases left in between. CDR1 is MGHRA, CDR2 YSYEKL, per germline. The CDR3 DNA follows: TGCGCCAGCAGCTTTAGTGTCGGGGCCCCAGATACGCAGTATTTT. Its protein is CASSFSVGAPDTQYF.

This clonotype was observed a handful of times. The chain is built from TRBV20-1 and TRBJ2-7, with a tentative D call TRBD1 (7 bases). Germline loops: CDR1 DFQATT, CDR2 SNEGSKA (reference sequence). V was cut by 0 bases and J by 3 bases, with 18 bases left in between. This CDR3 region has 16 residues. CDR3 in amino acids: CSARDGGGALYYEQYF. CDR3 nucleotides: TGCAGTGCTAGAGATGGAGGGGGCGCCTTGTACTACGAGCAGTACTTC.

The J gene is TRBJ1-6, the V gene TRBV10-2; D is possibly TRBD1 (5 bases). The ends were cut back, 6 bases at V and 7 bases at J, with 16 bases in the middle. This CDR3 has 15 residues. Germline-derived CDR1 and CDR2 are WSHSY and SAAADI. The CDR3, as DNA: TGCGCCAGCAGCCACCTCGTGGGGGGGAATTCACCCCTCCACTTT. Its translation: CASSHLVGGNSPLHF.

This clonotype was seen many times. The chain couples TRBV7-2 to TRBJ2-7; D might be TRBD2 (5 bases). The CDR3 covers 14 residues. The germline V gene has CDR1 SGHTA and CDR2 FQGNSA. Trimming cost V 5 bases and J 4 bases, with 15 bases left between them. CDR3 bases: TGTGCCAGCAGCCACCCGGGGTATGATTACGAGCAGTACTTC. Its protein is CASSHPGYDYEQYF. The full variable domain, its missing parts supplied by reference TRBV7-2 and TRBJ2-7, is GAGVSQSPSNKVTEKGKDVELRCDPISGHTALYWYRQSLGQGLEFLIYFQGNSAPDKSGLPSDRFSAERTGGSVSTLTIQRTQQEDSAVYLCASSHPGYDYEQYFGPGTRLTVT.

The genes are TRBV9 and TRBJ2-3, with D hard to call. CDR1 is SGDLS, CDR2 YYNGEE, per germline. This CDR3 region has 13 residues. V was pared by 8 bases and J by 1 base, with 11 bases between. CDR3 sequence: CARLAWGTDTQYF. CDR3 bases: TGTGCCAGACTGGCGTGGGGCACAGATACGCAGTATTTT.

The sample holds many counts of this clonotype. The chain is built from TRBV5-1 and TRBJ2-3; TRBD2 is a possible D gene (5 bases). Germline-derived CDR1 and CDR2 are SGHRS and YFSETQ. With 4 bases removed from V and 1 base from J, the gap between germline ends came to 10 bases. This CDR3 comprises 14 residues. This CDR3 is CASSPDGGTDTQYF. The CDR3 DNA reads TGCGCCAGCAGCCCAGACGGGGGCACAGATACGCAGTATTTT. Supplemented by reference TRBV5-1 and TRBJ2-3, the full variable domain reads KAGVTQTPRYLIKTRGQQVTLSCSPISGHRSVSWYQQTPGQGLQFLFEYFSETQRNKGNFPGRFSGRQFSNSRSEMNVSTLELGDSALYLCASSPDGGTDTQYFGPGTRLTVL.

Turning to this clonotype: The junction departs from the called germline gene at one end, perhaps through a read error. The chain has TRBV7-9 and TRBJ2-1; no firm D call. The CDR3 consists of 14 residues. The germline CDR1 and CDR2 sequences are SEHNR and FQNEAQ (reference sequence). The CDR3 DNA is TGTGCCAGCGTCAGGCAGAGCTCCAACAATGAGCAGTTCTTC. The encoded protein is CASVRQSSNNEQFF. Looking up the rest from reference TRBV7-9 and TRBJ2-1 gives the full variable domain: DTGVSQNPRHKITKRGQNVTFRCDPISEHNRLYWYRQTLGQGPEFLTYFQNEAQLEKSRLLSDRFSAERPKGSFSTLEIQRTEQGDSAMYLCASVRQSSNNEQFFGPGTRLTVL.

There are a few counts of this clonotype. The rearrangement joins TRBV7-6 to TRBJ2-7; 7 nucleotides align to TRBD1. CDR1 SGHVS and CDR2 FNYEAQ come from the germline V gene. The CDR3 has 14 residues. With 0 bases clipped from V and 7 bases from J, the junction kept 6 bases outside the gene matches. The CDR3 region is CASSLAQGTGEQYF. The CDR3, as DNA: TGTGCCAGCAGCTTAGCACAGGGGACGGGGGAGCAGTACTTC.

The table lists this clonotype with a few counts. The chain has TRBV12-3 or TRBV12-4 and TRBJ2-2; D ambiguous. The V end was cut by 5 bases, the J end by 3 bases, with 19 bases between. The length of the CDR3 is 17 residues. CDR3 region: CASSTQHSEPHTGELFF. CDR3 DNA sequence: TGTGCCAGCAGTACCCAACACTCGGAGCCCCACACCGGGGAGCTGTTTTTT.

In this sample, this clonotype turned up a few times. The chain uses TRBV28 and TRBJ2-6; D is perhaps TRBD1 or TRBD2 (5 bases each). This CDR3 is 16 amino acids long. V lost 10 bases, J lost 4 bases, and 20 bases lay in between. CDR1 and CDR2 from the germline V gene are MDHEN and SYDVKM. CDR3 in amino acids: CATGDPGMAGANVLTF. DNA of the CDR3: TGTGCCACCGGGGACCCAGGGATGGCGGGGGCCAACGTCCTGACTTTC.

Comments on this clonotype: This may arise from a read error, as a much more abundant clone is one base away. V gene TRBV30 combines with J gene TRBJ1-1; weak D call: TRBD1 (5 bases). The CDR3 runs 13 residues. Trimming removed 5 bases at V and 11 bases at J, with 21 bases between. Germline V gives CDR1 GTSNPN, CDR2 SVGIG (reference sequence). As DNA, the CDR3 is TGTGCCTGGCACGAAGTCGAAGCGGGGGAGGCTTTCTTT. Amino acids: CAWHEVEAGEAFF. Drawing the rest from reference TRBV30 and TRBJ1-1, the complete variable domain is SQTIHQWPATLVQPVGSPLSLECTVEGTSNPNLYWYRQAAGRGLQLLFYSVGIGQISSEVPQNLSASRPQDRQFILSSKKLLLSDSGFYLCAWHEVEAGEAFFGQGTRLTVV.